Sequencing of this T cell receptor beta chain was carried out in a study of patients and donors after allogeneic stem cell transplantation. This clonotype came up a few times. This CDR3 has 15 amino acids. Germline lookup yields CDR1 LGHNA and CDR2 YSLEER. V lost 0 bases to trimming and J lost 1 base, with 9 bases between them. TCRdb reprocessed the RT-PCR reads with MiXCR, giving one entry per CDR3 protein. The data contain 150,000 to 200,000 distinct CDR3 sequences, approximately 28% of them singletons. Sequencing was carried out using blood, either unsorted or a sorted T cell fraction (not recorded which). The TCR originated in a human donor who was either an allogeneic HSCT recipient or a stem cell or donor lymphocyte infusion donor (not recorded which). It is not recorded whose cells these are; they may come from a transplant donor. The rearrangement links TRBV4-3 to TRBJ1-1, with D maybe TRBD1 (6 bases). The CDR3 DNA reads TGCGCCAGCAGCCAAGATGGGGGACAGAACACTGAAGCTTTCTTT. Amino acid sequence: CASSQDGGQNTEAFF.